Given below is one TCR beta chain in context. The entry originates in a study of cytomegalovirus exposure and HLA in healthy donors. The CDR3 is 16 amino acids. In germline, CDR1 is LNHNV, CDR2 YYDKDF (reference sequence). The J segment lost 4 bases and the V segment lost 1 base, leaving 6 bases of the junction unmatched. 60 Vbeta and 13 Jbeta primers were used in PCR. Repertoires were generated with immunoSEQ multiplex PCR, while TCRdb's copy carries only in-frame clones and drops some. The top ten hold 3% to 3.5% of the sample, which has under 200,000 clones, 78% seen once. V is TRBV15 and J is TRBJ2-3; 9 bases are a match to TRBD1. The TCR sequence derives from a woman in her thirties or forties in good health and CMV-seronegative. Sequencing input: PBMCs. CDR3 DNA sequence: TGTGCCACCAGCAGAGTCAACAGGGGGCATCCAGATACGCAGTATTTT. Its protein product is CATSRVNRGHPDTQYF. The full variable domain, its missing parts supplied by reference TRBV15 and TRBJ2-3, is DAMVIQNPRYQVTQFGKPVTLSCSQTLNHNVMYWYQQKSSQAPKLLFHYYDKDFNNEADTPDNFQSRRPNTSFCFLDIRSPGLGDTAMYLCATSRVNRGHPDTQYFGPGTRLTVL.